A single T cell receptor (beta chain) is shown here with its context. Germline V CDR1 and CDR2: SGHNT, YYREEE (reference sequence). The CDR3 sequence is 14 residues long. The sample originates from a study of T cell responses to AZD1222 COVID-19 vaccine. Produced via immunoSEQ multiplex PCR; TCRdb's table is partial and in-frame only. Here the sample spans fewer than 140,000 clones, 90% being singletons. The source was peripheral blood, collected 28 days after the second AZD1222 dose. This sequence was found in an adult who received the AZD1222 COVID-19 vaccine. V and J are TRBV5-4 and TRBJ2-7; perhaps TRBD1 as D (7 bases). The CDR3 coding sequence is TGTGCTGTAAGACAAGGAGGGGGCCCCTACGAGCAGTACTTC. This codes for CAVRQGGGPYEQYF.